The clone carrying this T cell receptor beta chain was detected ten times or more. Antigen specificity is unknown. The sample comes from a study of T cells in Graves' hyperthyroidism and ophthalmopathy. The CDR3 loop spans 17 amino acids. Germline V gene sequence: CDR1 LNHDA, CDR2 SQIVND (reference sequence). V lost 5 bases to trimming and J lost 0 bases; unmatched junction nucleotides: 9. General study points: Most thyroid clonotypes that were expanded above 0.001 also turned up in blood.

The TCR beta CDR3 regions underwent amplification using RNA transcripts as the source. HTBI primers were the set used in a first-round RT-PCR of the TCR CDR3. TCRdb re-called the multiplex PCR reads with MiXCR, one entry per CDR3 protein. This table holds approximately 620,000 distinct CDR3 sequences, about 15% found once. This chain joins TRBV19 and TRBJ1-2; the match to TRBD1 covers 10 bases. The sequenced material came from blood. The TCR originated in a woman aged 25 to 39 with Graves' hyperthyroidism that later progressed to Graves' ophthalmopathy. CDR3 nucleotides: TGTGCCAGTAGTCTCCGGACAGGGGGGCGAGCTAACTATGGCTACACCTTC. This sequence encodes CASSLRTGGRANYGYTF.